The 15 T cell receptor beta chains below all came from one sample that was sequenced in a study of blood T cells in healthy people across ages. A sample-barcoded 5' primer and a J-beta primer mix were used in a second PCR of about 7 to 12 cycles. TCRdb re-derived calls from the 5' RACE reads in MiXCR, one entry per CDR3 protein. The sample has 900,000 to 950,000 distinct CDR3 sequences, under 35% seen once. These data also formed part of another study, on T cells of mothers and their children.

Sample: blood. These receptors all come from a woman in her 40s in good health.

The J gene is TRBJ1-1, the V gene TRBV10-2, with unresolved D. Trimming shortened V by 8 bases and J by 0 bases, and 10 bases separated the two germline ends. Germline CDR1 is WSHSY and CDR2 is SAAADI. CDR3 length: 13 residues. The DNA of the CDR3 is TGCGCCAGCTTCGGACGGGTGAACACTGAAGCTTTCTTT. This encodes CASFGRVNTEAFF.

The chain employs TRBV10-3 and TRBJ2-5; D perhaps matches TRBD1 (6 bases). V lost 1 base and J lost 5, with 8 bases in between. The CDR3 spans 13 residues. In germline, CDR1 is ENHRY, CDR2 SYGVKD. The CDR3 region has the DNA TGTGCCATCAGTGAGTACAGGGTTGAGACCCAGTACTTC. The encoded protein is CAISEYRVETQYF.

The chain combines TRBV7-2 with TRBJ2-5; 12 positions agree with TRBD2. TRBJ2-7 matches the DNA end more closely, so the J call is doubtful. The CDR3 totals 16 residues. CDR1 is SGHTA and CDR2 is FQGNSA in the germline V gene. In DNA, the CDR3 is TGTGCCAGCAGCTTAAGGGAGACTAGCGGGAGTTACGAGCAGTACTTC. Amino acid sequence: CASSLRETSGSYEQYF.

The rearrangement joins TRBV6-6 to TRBJ2-3, with 8 bases aligning to TRBD2. This CDR3 spans 13 amino acids. Germline CDR1 and CDR2: MNHNY and SVGAGI (reference sequence). V was pared by 8 bases and J by 0 bases, with 1 base of the junction left unmatched. CDR3 sequence reads: CASAGGSTDTQYF. Here the CDR3 DNA reads TGTGCCAGCGCGGGGGGCAGCACAGATACGCAGTATTTT.

This clonotype showed up just a few times. CDR3 amino acids: CASSRQQGGYEQYF. The CDR3 DNA reads TGTGCCAGCAGCCGTCAACAGGGAGGGTACGAGCAGTACTTC. V and J are TRBV7-2 and TRBJ2-7; possibly TRBD2 for D (7 bases). With 5 bases removed from V and 4 bases from J, the gap between germline ends came to 15 bases. Germline CDR1 SGHTA, CDR2 FQGNSA. The CDR3 has 14 amino acids.

The V and J genes are TRBV7-8 and TRBJ2-4, with 8 nucleotides matching TRBD2. The J call may be incorrect, as the DNA end agrees better with TRBJ2-7. Germline CDR1 reads SGHVS; CDR2 reads FQNEAQ. CDR3 length: 15 amino acids. In nucleotides, the CDR3 is TGTGCCAGCAGCTTAGCCCAACTAGCGGTCTACGAGCAGTACTTC. Amino acids: CASSLAQLAVYEQYF.

The table lists this clonotype with many counts. The chain combines TRBV5-1 with TRBJ2-1; possible D gene TRBD2, 7 bases. CDR1 is SGHRS and CDR2 is YFSETQ in the germline V gene. Trimming took 0 bases from V and 2 from J, leaving 12 bases between them. This CDR3 contains 16 residues. The CDR3 protein is CASSLEGGDTYNEQFF. DNA of the CDR3: TGCGCCAGCAGCTTGGAGGGGGGGGACACCTACAATGAGCAGTTCTTC.

The chain carries TRBV20-1 and TRBJ1-6, with 7 bases lining up with TRBD1. Unmatched junction bases numbered 15, after V lost 3 bases and J lost 1 base. This CDR3 has 19 amino acids. Germline V gene lookup returns CDR1 DFQATT and CDR2 SNEGSKA (reference sequence). CDR3 in amino acids: CSARPLLTGQASYNSPLHF. CDR3 in DNA: TGCAGTGCTAGGCCCCTCTTGACAGGGCAGGCTTCCTATAATTCACCCCTCCACTTT.

J is TRBJ2-2 and V is TRBV11-2; TRBD2 matches 9 bases. The CDR3 contains 14 residues. Germline lookup yields CDR1 SGHAT and CDR2 FQNNGV. J lost 4 bases, V lost 8 bases, and 5 bases had no gene match. As DNA, the CDR3 is TGTGCCAGCCGTCAGCGGGGGGCCACCGGGGAGCTGTTTTTT. It translates to CASRQRGATGELFF.

This chain joins TRBV28 and TRBJ1-1; D may be TRBD1 (5 bases). Germline V lookup: CDR1 MDHEN, CDR2 SYDVKM. V was shortened by 7 bases and J by 3 bases, with 12 bases between the two germline ends. The CDR3 sequence is 13 residues long. CDR3 residues: CASIPGRDTEAFF. The CDR3 coding sequence is TGTGCCAGCATCCCAGGGAGGGACACTGAAGCTTTCTTT.

This clonotype was counted many times. The CDR3 loop reads CASSGGQGGTDTQYF. The CDR3 DNA sequence: TGTGCCAGCAGCGGGGGACAGGGAGGCACAGATACGCAGTATTTT. The genes are TRBV9 and TRBJ2-3, with 9 bases lining up with TRBD1. The CDR3 loop spans 15 amino acids. Trimming at V came to 3 bases and at J to 1 base, leaving 3 bases not matched to a gene. CDR1 and CDR2 from the germline V gene are SGDLS and YYNGEE.

This chain joins TRBV12-3 or TRBV12-4 and TRBJ2-5, with a tentative D call TRBD1 (5 bases). The V end lost 7 bases, the J end lost 3 bases, and 15 bases lay between the germline ends. This CDR3 is 14 amino acids long. Written as DNA, the CDR3 is TGTGCCAGCACCCTGACAGAACGTGAAGAGACCCAGTACTTC. This translates into CASTLTEREETQYF.

About this clonotype itself: This could be a read error, since a much larger clone is one nucleotide away. This chain joins TRBV12-3 or TRBV12-4 and TRBJ2-7; D remains unclear. This CDR3 has 12 residues. With 2 bases removed from V and 7 bases from J, the gap between germline ends came to 9 bases. The CDR3 DNA reads as TGTGCCAGCAGTTTATCTCCAGGTGAGCAGTACTTC. This translates into CASSLSPGEQYF.

The sample holds many counts of this clonotype. The chain joins TRBV5-1 to TRBJ2-5, with 8 nucleotides matching TRBD2. Germline CDR1 is SGHRS and CDR2 is YFSETQ. The CDR3 totals 15 residues. The J segment lost 5 bases and the V segment lost 0 bases, leaving 6 bases of the junction unmatched. The CDR3 sequence is CASSLVGLETETQYF. CDR3 bases: TGCGCCAGCAGCTTGGTGGGACTAGAGACGGAGACCCAGTACTTC.

In its sample, this clonotype was seen many times. This chain connects TRBV9 to TRBJ2-1; no firm D call. This CDR3 spans 16 amino acids. Deletions cut 4 bases from V and 0 bases from J, with 14 bases between. The germline CDR1 and CDR2 sequences are SGDLS and YYNGEE. CDR3 sequence: CASSPQGGYSYNEQFF. CDR3 nucleotides: TGTGCCAGCAGCCCACAAGGTGGGTACTCCTACAATGAGCAGTTCTTC.